This entry features one T cell receptor (beta chain) sequence. Its cognate antigen is unknown. This sample was included in a study of T cell responses to AZD1222 COVID-19 vaccine. Findings of the study overall: Spike-specific TCR breadth and depth both grew after two AZD1222 doses.

The assay was immunoSEQ multiplex PCR, and TCRdb's table has in-frame clones only and misses some. The sample carries about 180,000 clones, roughly 93% recorded once. The CDR3 extends over 17 amino acids. V dropped 4 bases and J dropped 5; count of bases not matched to a gene: 15. The germline gives CDR1 SGHRS, CDR2 YFSETQ. The starting material was peripheral blood, obtained 28 days after the second dose of the MenACWY control vaccine. The V and J genes are TRBV5-1 and TRBJ1-1; 9 bases map to TRBD1. The receptor comes from an adult who received the MenACWY meningococcal vaccine as a control. The CDR3 DNA sequence: TGCGCCAGCAGCGCCGGGACAGGGCCTCTTCTGGGGACTGAAGCTTTCTTT. Protein sequence: CASSAGTGPLLGTEAFF.